The entry below describes one TCR beta chain. Its target is unknown. The length of the CDR3 is 17 residues. The germline V gene encodes CDR1 SGHRS and CDR2 YFSETQ. V shed 0 bases and J 10 bases; nucleotides not matched to a gene: 13. Follow-up blood was drawn about 14 weeks, roughly three months, after antiretroviral therapy began. Whole blood was used without fractionation, so all unsorted peripheral T cells were included. This entry is derived from a study of HIV-infected patients and healthy controls. General study results and limits: The seeming recovery of the Gini index after therapy in HIV-infected patients vanished in size-matched data.

Alpha and beta constant-region primers primed reverse transcription of approximately 460 ng RNA. Alpha and beta chain libraries were made separately by chain-specific third strand synthesis with multiplexing indices. All rearrangements within a chain used one primer pair; cDNA molecules carried barcodes. Each molecule carried a 12-nucleotide identifier made of two joined random hexamers added before amplification. TCRdb re-called the 5' RACE reads with MiXCR, one entry per CDR3 protein. Seen here are about 7,900 distinct CDR3 sequences, over 7.5% observed once, and the top ten hold about 10%. The specimen was blood, collected during antiretroviral therapy. The chain links TRBV5-1 to TRBJ2-2; 9 bases agree with TRBD2. The clonotype was recovered from an adult with HIV infection. The CDR3 sequence: CASSLVPSGVAGEELFF. CDR3 DNA sequence: TGCGCCAGCAGCTTGGTACCTAGCGGGGTCGCAGGCGAGGAGCTGTTTTTT.